This T cell receptor (beta chain) was recovered during a study of cytomegalovirus exposure and HLA in healthy donors. Overall study context: Approximately 83 million unique TCRs from HLA-typed donors were held in an early data release. Whole-study results and caveats: In a later analysis, at a false discovery rate of 0.05, under 20,000 TCR beta sequences were associated with HLA alleles. Indistinguishability led to the exclusion of some V segments, TRBV6-2 and TRBV6-3 included. According to the study, 160 or so TCR beta chains were cytomegalovirus-associated.

Details on this clone: What it binds is not known.

The PCR ran on 60 Vbeta and 13 Jbeta primers. The table came from immunoSEQ multiplex PCR; TCRdb's copy has only in-frame clones and leaves some out. The sample lists approximately 210,000 clones, approximately 80% occurring once. The length of the CDR3 is 15 residues. The trim removed 3 bases at V and 2 bases at J, leaving 5 bases unmatched. CDR1 is SGHDT, CDR2 YYEEEE, per germline. This TCR was sampled from a woman between 45 and 65 years old in good health and CMV-seropositive. V and J are TRBV5-6 and TRBJ2-7; 10 nucleotides line up with TRBD1. What was sequenced was PBMCs. The CDR3 region is CASSYSGTGAYEQYF. CDR3 DNA: TGTGCCAGCAGCTATTCCGGGACAGGGGCCTACGAGCAGTACTTC. Full variable domain (missing parts from reference TRBV5-6 and TRBJ2-7): DAGVTQSPTHLIKTRGQQVTLRCSPKSGHDTVSWYQQALGQGPQFIFQYYEEEERQRGNFPDRFSGHQFPNYSSELNVNALLLGDSALYLCASSYSGTGAYEQYFGPGTRLTVT.